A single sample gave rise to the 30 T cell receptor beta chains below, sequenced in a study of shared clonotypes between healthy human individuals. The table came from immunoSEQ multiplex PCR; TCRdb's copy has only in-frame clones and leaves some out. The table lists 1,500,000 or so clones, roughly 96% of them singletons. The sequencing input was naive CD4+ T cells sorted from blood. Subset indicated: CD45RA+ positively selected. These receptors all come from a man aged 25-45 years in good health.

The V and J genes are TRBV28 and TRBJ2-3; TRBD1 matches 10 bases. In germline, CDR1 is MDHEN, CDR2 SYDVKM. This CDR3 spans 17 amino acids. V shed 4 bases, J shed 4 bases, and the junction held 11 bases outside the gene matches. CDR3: CASSSSRQGARSDTQYF. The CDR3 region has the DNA TGTGCCAGCAGTTCGTCTCGACAGGGGGCGCGGTCAGATACGCAGTATTTT.

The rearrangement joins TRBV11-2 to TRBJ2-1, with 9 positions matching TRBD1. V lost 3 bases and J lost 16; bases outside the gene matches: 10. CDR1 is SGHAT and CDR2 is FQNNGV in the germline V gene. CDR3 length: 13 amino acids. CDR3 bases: TGTGCCAGCAGCTTGGACCGGGACAGGGCAGTATTCTTC. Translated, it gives CASSLDRDRAVFF.

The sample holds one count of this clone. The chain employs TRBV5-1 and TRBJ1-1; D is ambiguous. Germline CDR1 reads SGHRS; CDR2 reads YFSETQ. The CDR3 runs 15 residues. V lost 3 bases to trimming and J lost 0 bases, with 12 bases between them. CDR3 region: CASSSLPEVNTEAFF. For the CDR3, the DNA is TGCGCCAGCAGCTCACTCCCGGAGGTGAACACTGAAGCTTTCTTT.

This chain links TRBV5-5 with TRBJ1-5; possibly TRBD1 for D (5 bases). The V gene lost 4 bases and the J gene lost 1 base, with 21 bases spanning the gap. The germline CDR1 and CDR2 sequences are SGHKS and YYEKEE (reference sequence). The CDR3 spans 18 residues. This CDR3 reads CASSQKMGEEGSNQPQHF. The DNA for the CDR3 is TGTGCCAGCAGCCAGAAGATGGGGGAGGAGGGGAGCAATCAGCCCCAGCATTTT. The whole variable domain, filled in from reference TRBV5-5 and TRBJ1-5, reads DAGVTQSPTHLIKTRGQQVTLRCSPISGHKSVSWYQQVLGQGPQFIFQYYEKEERGRGNFPDRFSARQFPNYSSELNVNALLLGDSALYLCASSQKMGEEGSNQPQHFGDGTRLSIL.

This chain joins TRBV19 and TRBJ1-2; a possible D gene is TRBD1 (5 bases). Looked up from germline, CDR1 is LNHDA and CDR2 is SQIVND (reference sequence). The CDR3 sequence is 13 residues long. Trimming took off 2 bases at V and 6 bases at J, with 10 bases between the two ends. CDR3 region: CASSIRAGNGYTF. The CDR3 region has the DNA TGTGCCAGTAGTATACGGGCAGGGAATGGCTACACCTTC.

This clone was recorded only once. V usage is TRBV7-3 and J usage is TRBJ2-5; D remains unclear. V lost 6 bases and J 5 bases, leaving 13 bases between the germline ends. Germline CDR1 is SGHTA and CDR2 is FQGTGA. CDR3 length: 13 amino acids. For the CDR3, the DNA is TGTGCCAGCAGTCTGGAGCCGAGGGAGACCCAGTACTTC. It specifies CASSLEPRETQYF. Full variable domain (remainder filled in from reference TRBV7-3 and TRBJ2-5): GAGVSQTPSNKVTEKGKYVELRCDPISGHTALYWYRQSLGQGPEFLIYFQGTGAADDSGLPNDRFFAVRPEGSVSTLKIQRTERGDSAVYLCASSLEPRETQYFGPGTRLLVL.

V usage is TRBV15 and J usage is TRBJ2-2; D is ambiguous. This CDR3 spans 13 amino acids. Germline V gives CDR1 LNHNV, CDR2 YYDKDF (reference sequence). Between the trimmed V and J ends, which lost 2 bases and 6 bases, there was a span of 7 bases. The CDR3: CATSRKWSGELFF. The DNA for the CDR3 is TGTGCCACCAGCAGAAAATGGTCCGGGGAGCTGTTTTTT.

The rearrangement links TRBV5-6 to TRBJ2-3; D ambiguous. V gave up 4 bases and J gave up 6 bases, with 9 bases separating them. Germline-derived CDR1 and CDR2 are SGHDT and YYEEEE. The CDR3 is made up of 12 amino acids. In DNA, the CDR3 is TGTGCCAGCAGCGCGGACCTGGATACGCAGTATTTT. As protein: CASSADLDTQYF. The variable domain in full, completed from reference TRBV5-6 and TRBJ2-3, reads DAGVTQSPTHLIKTRGQQVTLRCSPKSGHDTVSWYQQALGQGPQFIFQYYEEEERQRGNFPDRFSGHQFPNYSSELNVNALLLGDSALYLCASSADLDTQYFGPGTRLTVL.

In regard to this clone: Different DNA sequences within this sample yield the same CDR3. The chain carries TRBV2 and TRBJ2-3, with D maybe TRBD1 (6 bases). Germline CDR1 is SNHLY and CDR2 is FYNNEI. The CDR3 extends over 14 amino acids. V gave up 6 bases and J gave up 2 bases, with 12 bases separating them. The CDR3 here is CASREQGPTDTQYF. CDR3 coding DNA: TGTGCCAGCAGAGAACAGGGTCCCACAGATACGCAGTATTTT. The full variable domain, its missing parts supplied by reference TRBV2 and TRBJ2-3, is EPEVTQTPSHQVTQMGQEVILRCVPISNHLYFYWYRQILGQKVEFLVSFYNNEISEKSEIFDDQFSVERPDGSNFTLKIRSTKLEDSAMYFCASREQGPTDTQYFGPGTRLTVL.

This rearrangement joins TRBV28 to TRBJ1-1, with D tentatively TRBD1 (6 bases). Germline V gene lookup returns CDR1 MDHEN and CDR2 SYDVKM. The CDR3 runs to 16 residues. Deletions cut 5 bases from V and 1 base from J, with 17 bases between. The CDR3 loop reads CASSPEQGLANTEAFF. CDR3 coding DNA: TGTGCCAGCAGTCCAGAACAGGGCCTTGCGAACACTGAAGCTTTCTTT.

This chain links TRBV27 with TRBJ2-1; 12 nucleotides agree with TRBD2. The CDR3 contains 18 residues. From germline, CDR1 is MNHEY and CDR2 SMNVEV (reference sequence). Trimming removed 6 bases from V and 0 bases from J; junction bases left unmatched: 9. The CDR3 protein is CASSTGTSGPTSYNEQFF. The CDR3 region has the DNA TGTGCCAGCAGCACCGGGACTAGCGGGCCGACCTCCTACAATGAGCAGTTCTTC.

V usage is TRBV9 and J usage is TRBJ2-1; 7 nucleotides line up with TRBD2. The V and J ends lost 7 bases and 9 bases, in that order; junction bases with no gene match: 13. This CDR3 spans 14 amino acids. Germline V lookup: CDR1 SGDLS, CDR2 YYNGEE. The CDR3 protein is CASSRRGSGGEQFF. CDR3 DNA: TGTGCCAGCTCCCGCCGCGGGAGCGGAGGTGAGCAGTTCTTC.

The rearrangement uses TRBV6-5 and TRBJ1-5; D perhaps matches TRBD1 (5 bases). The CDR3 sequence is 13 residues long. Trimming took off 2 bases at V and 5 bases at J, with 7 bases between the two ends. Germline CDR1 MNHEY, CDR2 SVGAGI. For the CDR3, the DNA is TGTGCCAGCAGTTACCTACAGGATCAGCCCCAGCATTTT. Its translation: CASSYLQDQPQHF.

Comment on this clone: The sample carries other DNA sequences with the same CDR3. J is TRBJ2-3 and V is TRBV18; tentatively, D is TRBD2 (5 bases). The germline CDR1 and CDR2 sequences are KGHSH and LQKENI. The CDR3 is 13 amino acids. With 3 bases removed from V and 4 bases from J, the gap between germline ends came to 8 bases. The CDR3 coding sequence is TGTGCCAGCTCACCCCCCGGGGCAGATACGCAGTATTTT. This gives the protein CASSPPGADTQYF.

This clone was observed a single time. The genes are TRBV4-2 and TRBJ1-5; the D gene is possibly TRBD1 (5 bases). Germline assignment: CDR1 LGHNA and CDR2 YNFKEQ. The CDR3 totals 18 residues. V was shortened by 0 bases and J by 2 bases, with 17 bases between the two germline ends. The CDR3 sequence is CASSQDPSGAGGNQPQHF. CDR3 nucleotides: TGTGCCAGCAGCCAAGATCCCTCCGGCGCGGGGGGCAATCAGCCCCAGCATTTT.

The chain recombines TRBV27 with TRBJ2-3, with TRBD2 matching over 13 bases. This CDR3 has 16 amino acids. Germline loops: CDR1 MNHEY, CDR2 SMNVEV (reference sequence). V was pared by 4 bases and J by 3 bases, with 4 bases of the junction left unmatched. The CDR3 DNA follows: TGTGCCAGCAGTTCCTGGACTAGCGGGAGTACAGATACGCAGTATTTT. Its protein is CASSSWTSGSTDTQYF.

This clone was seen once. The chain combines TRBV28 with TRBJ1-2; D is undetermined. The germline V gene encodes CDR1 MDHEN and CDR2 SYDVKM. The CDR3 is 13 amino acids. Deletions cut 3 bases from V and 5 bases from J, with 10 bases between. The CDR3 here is CASSFSWEYGYTF. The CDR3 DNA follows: TGTGCCAGCAGTTTCTCGTGGGAATATGGCTACACCTTC.

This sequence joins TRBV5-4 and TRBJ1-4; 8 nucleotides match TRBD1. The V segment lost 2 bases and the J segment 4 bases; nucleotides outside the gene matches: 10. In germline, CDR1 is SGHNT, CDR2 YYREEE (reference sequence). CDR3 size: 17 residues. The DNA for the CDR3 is TGTGCCAGCAGCTTCGGGCAGGGGGCCCCTCTTAATGAAAAACTGTTTTTT. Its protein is CASSFGQGAPLNEKLFF. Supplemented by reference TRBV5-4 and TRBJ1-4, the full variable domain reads ETGVTQSPTHLIKTRGQQVTLRCSSQSGHNTVSWYQQALGQGPQFIFQYYREEENGRGNFPPRFSGLQFPNYSSELNVNALELDDSALYLCASSFGQGAPLNEKLFFGSGTQLSVL.

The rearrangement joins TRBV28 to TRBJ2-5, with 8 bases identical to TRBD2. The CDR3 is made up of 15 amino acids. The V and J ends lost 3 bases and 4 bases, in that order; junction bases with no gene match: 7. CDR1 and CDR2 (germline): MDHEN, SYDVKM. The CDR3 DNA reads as TGTGCCAGCAGTTTCCCAAGGACTAGCCCAGAGACCCAGTACTTC. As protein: CASSFPRTSPETQYF.

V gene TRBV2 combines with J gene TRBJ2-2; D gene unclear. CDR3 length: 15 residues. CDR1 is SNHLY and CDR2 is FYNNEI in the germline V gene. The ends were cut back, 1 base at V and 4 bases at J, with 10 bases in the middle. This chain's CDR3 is CASSEERMTTGELFF. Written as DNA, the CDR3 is TGTGCCAGCAGTGAAGAGCGTATGACCACCGGGGAGCTGTTTTTT.

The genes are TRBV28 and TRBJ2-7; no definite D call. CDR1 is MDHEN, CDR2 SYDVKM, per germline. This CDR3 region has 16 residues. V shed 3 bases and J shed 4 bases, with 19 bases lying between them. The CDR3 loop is CASSFRTSYTPYEQYF. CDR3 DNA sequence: TGTGCCAGCAGTTTTCGGACCTCCTACACACCTTACGAGCAGTACTTC.

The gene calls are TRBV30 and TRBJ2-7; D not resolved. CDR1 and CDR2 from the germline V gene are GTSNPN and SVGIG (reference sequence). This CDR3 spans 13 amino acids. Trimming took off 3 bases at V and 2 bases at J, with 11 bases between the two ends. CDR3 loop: CAWRGIGTYEQYF. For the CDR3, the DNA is TGTGCCTGGAGAGGGATCGGTACCTACGAGCAGTACTTC.

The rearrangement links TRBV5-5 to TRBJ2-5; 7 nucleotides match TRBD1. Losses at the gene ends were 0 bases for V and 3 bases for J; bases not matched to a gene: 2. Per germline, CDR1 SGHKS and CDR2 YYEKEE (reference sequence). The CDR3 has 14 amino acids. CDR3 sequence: CASSLVGGEETQYF. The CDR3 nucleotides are TGTGCCAGCAGCTTGGTAGGGGGCGAAGAGACCCAGTACTTC.

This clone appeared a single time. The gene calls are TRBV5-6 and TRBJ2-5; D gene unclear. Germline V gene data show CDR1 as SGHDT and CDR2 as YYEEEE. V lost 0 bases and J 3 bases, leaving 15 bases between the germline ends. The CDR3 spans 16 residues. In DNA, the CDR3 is TGTGCCAGCAGCTTGGTGTCCTTAATTCTGAAAGAGACCCAGTACTTC. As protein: CASSLVSLILKETQYF.

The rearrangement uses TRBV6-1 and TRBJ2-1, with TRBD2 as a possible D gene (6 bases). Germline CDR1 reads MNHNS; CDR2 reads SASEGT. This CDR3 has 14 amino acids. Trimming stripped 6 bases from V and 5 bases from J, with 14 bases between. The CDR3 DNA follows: TGTGCCAGCAGGCCCCCCGGGGGTCACAATGAGCAGTTCTTC. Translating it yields CASRPPGGHNEQFF.

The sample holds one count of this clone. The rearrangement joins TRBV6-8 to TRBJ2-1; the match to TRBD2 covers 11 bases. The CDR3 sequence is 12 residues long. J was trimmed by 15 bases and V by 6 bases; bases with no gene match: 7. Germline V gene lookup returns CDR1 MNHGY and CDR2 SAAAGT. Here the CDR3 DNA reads TGTGCCAGCAGACCTACTAGCGGGAGACTGTTCTTC. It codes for CASRPTSGRLFF.

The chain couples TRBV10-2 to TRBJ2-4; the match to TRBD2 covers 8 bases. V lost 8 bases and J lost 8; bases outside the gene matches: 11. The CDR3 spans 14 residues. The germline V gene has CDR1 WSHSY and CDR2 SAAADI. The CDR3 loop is CASGEAGRGDIQYF. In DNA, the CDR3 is TGCGCCAGCGGGGAGGCCGGGAGGGGGGACATTCAGTACTTC.

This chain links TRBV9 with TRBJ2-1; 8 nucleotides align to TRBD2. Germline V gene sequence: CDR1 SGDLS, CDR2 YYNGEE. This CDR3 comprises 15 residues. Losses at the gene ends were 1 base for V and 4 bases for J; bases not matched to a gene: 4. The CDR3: CASSVLSGTYNEQFF. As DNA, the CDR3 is TGTGCCAGCAGCGTACTTAGCGGGACGTACAATGAGCAGTTCTTC.

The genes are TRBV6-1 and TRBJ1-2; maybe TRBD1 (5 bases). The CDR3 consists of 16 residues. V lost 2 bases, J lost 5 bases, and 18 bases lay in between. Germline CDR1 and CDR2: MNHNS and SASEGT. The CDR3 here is CASSEPIGAPRYGYTF. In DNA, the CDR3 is TGTGCCAGCAGTGAACCCATCGGGGCGCCCCGGTATGGCTACACCTTC.

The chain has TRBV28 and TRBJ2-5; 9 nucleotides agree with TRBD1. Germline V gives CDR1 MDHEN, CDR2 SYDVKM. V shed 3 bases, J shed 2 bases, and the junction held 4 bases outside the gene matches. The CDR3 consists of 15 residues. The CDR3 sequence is CASSFLGQGQETQYF. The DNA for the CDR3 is TGTGCCAGCAGTTTCTTGGGACAGGGACAAGAGACCCAGTACTTC.